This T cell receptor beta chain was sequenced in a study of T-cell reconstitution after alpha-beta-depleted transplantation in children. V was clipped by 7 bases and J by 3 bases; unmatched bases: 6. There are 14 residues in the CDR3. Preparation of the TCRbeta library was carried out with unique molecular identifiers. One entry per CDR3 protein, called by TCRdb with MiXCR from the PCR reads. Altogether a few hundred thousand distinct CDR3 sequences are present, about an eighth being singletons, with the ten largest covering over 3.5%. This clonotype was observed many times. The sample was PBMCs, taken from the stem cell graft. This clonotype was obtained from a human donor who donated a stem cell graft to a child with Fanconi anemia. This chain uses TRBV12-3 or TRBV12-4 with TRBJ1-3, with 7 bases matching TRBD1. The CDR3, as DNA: TGTGCCAGCACACAGGGGATATTTGGAAACACCATATATTTT. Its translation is CASTQGIFGNTIYF.